This TCR beta chain was observed in a study of radiation and T cells in renal cell carcinoma. Study background: Nephrectomy followed 15 Gy stereotactic body radiation by 4 weeks. Overall study results and limits: Pretreatment tumor biopsies were lacking, so baseline clonotypes are unknown. In blood, top tumor clones expanded by 2 weeks, shrinking by 4.

As for this clone: Its specificity is unknown.

The trim removed 2 bases at V and 4 bases at J, leaving 3 bases unmatched. The CDR3 consists of 15 residues. Germline V gene data show CDR1 as PRHDT and CDR2 as FYEKMQ (reference sequence). Here immunoSEQ multiplex PCR was the method, and the copy in TCRdb shows in-frame clones only, minus some. In the table there are roughly 140,000 clones, roughly 87% of which are singletons. The time point denotes: blood 2 weeks post-SBRT. Treatment specified: 15 Gy SBRT to primary tumor, nephrectomy 4 weeks later. This chain joins TRBV13 and TRBJ2-2, with 8 bases fitting TRBD2. The sample consisted of blood, taken from a patient whose treatment included radiotherapy and nephrectomy. The receptor's source is a woman between 45 and 60 years old with renal cell carcinoma. CDR3 sequence (DNA): TGTGCCAGCAGCTTACGAGCGGGGGTCACCGGGGAGCTGTTTTTT. Protein product: CASSLRAGVTGELFF.